This TCR beta chain was profiled in a study of shared clonotypes between healthy human individuals. The overall study: Two women and a few men aged 18 to 49 served as donors. Study results and limitations: Sharing across four donors was highest in naive CD4 (roughly 5%) and lowest in memory CD8 (around 0.4%).

With respect to this clone: The antigen is undetermined.

The CDR3 is 13 amino acids. CDR1 and CDR2 (germline): MNHNS, SASEGT. V dropped 8 bases and J dropped 6 bases, with 16 bases sitting between them. This table comes from immunoSEQ multiplex PCR, and its TCRdb copy is limited to in-frame clones, with some not included. This table has 1.4 million to 1.5 million clones, approximately 96% appearing once. Material for sequencing was naive CD4+ T cells sorted from blood. Stated subset: CD45RA+ positively selected. This receptor was taken from a man aged 30 to 39 in good health. The chain uses TRBV6-1 and TRBJ1-2, with D perhaps matching TRBD1 (6 bases). CDR3 amino acids: CASRGRGEDGYTF. The CDR3, as DNA: TGTGCCAGCCGGGGGCGGGGGGAAGATGGCTACACCTTC.